The sequence of this T cell receptor (beta chain) was determined in a study of T cells in tumors and immune-related adverse events (dated by TCRdb to 2020 to 2022). CDR1 and CDR2 are read off the germline V gene (reference sequence) as LNHDA and SQIVND. A distance of 23 bases separates the germline ends of V and J, which lose 5 bases and 4 bases respectively. Taken from cysteine to phenylalanine, the CDR3 has 17 residues. Just CDR3 DNA is preserved here, 51 bases in frame from base 1. The TCR beta locus was amplified and sequenced with the immunoSEQ assay, yielding bulk TCR Vbeta CDR3 data. Processing in the source paper ran as follows. CDR3s were excluded if they were non-productive, were shorter than 7 amino acids, or did not start with C or end with F/W. Analysis was restricted to specimens with at least 1000 reads, and each clonotype was defined at the amino acid level. Clonality was calculated as 1 minus Pielou's evenness. Library sizes were equalized by abundance-weighted random subsampling with replacement, which was repeated 100 times so that 95% confidence intervals could be reported. The Morisita overlap index was used to quantify repertoire overlap, and the top 40 clones in each specimen were examined for overlap with the irAE. TCRdb obtained this table from immuneACCESS and retained in-frame rearrangements with V and J assigned. These tables miss some clones; where compared with another copy, unresolved V genes account for less than half of the shortfall, and the remainder is unexplained. D and trimming come from the DNA, and the V and J calls and clone size come from that table. The sample yields 20,000 to 25,000 clones; around 90% were counted once. The ten largest make up 1.1% to 1.5% of the sample.

As for this clone: It has no known antigen specificity. Base-call qualities are not available, and no considerably larger clone is one nucleotide away.

Per the publication, the treatment or condition label means: nivolumab (PD-1 blockade) given before sampling. The DNeasy Blood and Tissue Kit was used to extract DNA from formalin-fixed paraffin-embedded specimens. The starting material was lymph node tissue, obtained from a patient treated with anti-PD-1 therapy. This clonotype originated in a female donor with metastatic renal cell carcinoma. The rearranged segments are TRBV19 and TRBJ2-5, with a weak D call of TRBD2 (7 bases match). This receptor carries the CDR3 CASSPARLTGRGETQYF. The bases are TGTGCCAGTAGTCCCGCCCGCTTAACAGGGAGGGGAGAGACCCAGTACTTC.